This TCR beta chain appears in the sequencing data of a study of blood T cell repertoires in COVID-19. Overall study: PBMCs, B-cell-depleted T cells, or T cells were the source of the cDNA or gDNA that made up the material.

Only in-frame clones appear in the TCRdb table, and some are missing; sequencing was by immunoSEQ multiplex PCR. Of approximately 61,000 clones listed, approximately 84% are singletons. Germline V lookup: CDR1 SGHRS, CDR2 YFSETQ. Losses at the gene ends were 5 bases for V and 4 bases for J; bases not matched to a gene: 0. This CDR3 contains 14 residues. The TCR was taken from a human donor in a cohort sampled during active COVID-19. The chain links TRBV5-1 to TRBJ2-1; 13 positions match TRBD2. The sequenced material came from peripheral blood. The chain's CDR3 is CASRTSGRYNEQFF. The CDR3 DNA is TGCGCCAGCAGGACTAGCGGGAGGTACAATGAGCAGTTCTTC.